Sequencing of this T cell receptor beta chain was carried out in a study of a mutant IDH1 vaccine in newly diagnosed glioma. Time point denoted: week 5, during vaccination. Doses consisted of 300 ug of mutant IDH1 20-mer peptide each, paired with topical imiquimod. This CDR3 region has 15 residues. Germline CDR1 and CDR2: MDHEN and SYDVKM. V was pared by 3 bases and J by 2 bases, with 13 bases between. Profiled with immunoSEQ multiplex PCR; TCRdb holds only in-frame clones, not every one. The sample lists tens of thousands of clones; around 92% were seen once. Concerning this clone itself: Its cognate antigen is unknown.

The rearrangement uses TRBV28 and TRBJ1-2; weak D call: TRBD1 (5 bases). Sequenced here: PBMCs, sampled from a glioma patient whose treatment included an IDH1 peptide vaccine. The sequence was obtained from a man between 18 and 35 years old with glioma. CDR3 bases: TGTGCCAGCAGTTTTCAGGGCACTACGAACTATGGCTACACCTTC. Protein product: CASSFQGTTNYGYTF.